A single sample is the source of the 31 T cell receptor beta chains below, sequenced in a study of CD8 T cells in Susac syndrome. RNA totalling roughly 0.45 to 1 ug underwent reverse transcription with random hexamers. MiXCR, run by TCRdb on the immunoSEQ multiplex PCR reads, gives a single entry per CDR3 protein. The sample lists some 80,000 distinct CDR3 sequences, roughly 93% occurring once. Sequencing was carried out using CD8+ T cells from PBMCs. The receptors originated from a human donor in good health.

This chain links TRBV9 with TRBJ1-1; unclear D gene. CDR3 length: 13 residues. The germline CDR1 and CDR2 sequences are SGDLS and YYNGEE. V was cut by 3 bases and J by 2 bases, with 8 bases left in between. In DNA form, the CDR3 reads TGTGCCAGCAGCGAGGGTGGAAACACTGAAGCTTTCTTT. This gives the protein CASSEGGNTEAFF.

The rearrangement joins TRBV9 to TRBJ1-2; the D gene is possibly TRBD1 (6 bases). Trimming removed 3 bases from V and 3 bases from J, with 9 bases in between. Germline loops: CDR1 SGDLS, CDR2 YYNGEE. The CDR3 runs 13 residues. This CDR3 is CASSAYRDYGYTF. Here the CDR3 DNA reads TGTGCCAGCAGCGCATACAGGGACTATGGCTACACCTTC.

This chain links TRBV13 with TRBJ1-2; 10 bases line up with TRBD1. The CDR3 extends over 15 amino acids. The V and J ends lost 5 bases and 4 bases, in that order; junction bases with no gene match: 7. Germline V gene data show CDR1 as PRHDT and CDR2 as FYEKMQ (reference sequence). The CDR3 spells CASSAQGQGIYGYTF. DNA for the CDR3: TGTGCCAGCAGCGCGCAGGGACAGGGGATCTATGGCTACACCTTC.

CDR3: CASSAAGGLDGYTF. The CDR3 DNA sequence: TGTGCCAGCAGTGCCGCAGGGGGCTTGGATGGCTACACCTTC. The chain is built from TRBV25-1 and TRBJ1-2, with 8 bases aligning to TRBD1. The CDR3 is 14 residues long. CDR1 MGHDK and CDR2 SYGVNS come from the germline V gene. Trimming took 4 bases from V and 6 from J; bases not matched to a gene: 7.

This clonotype was counted only a few times. This chain connects TRBV6-5 to TRBJ2-1; 7 positions match TRBD2. Germline CDR1 is MNHEY and CDR2 is SVGAGI. V shed 5 bases, J shed 3 bases, and the junction held 7 bases outside the gene matches. The CDR3 spans 15 residues. Here the CDR3 DNA reads TGTGCCAGCAGTCTAGCTAGCGGTAACTACAATGAGCAGTTCTTC. This sequence encodes CASSLASGNYNEQFF.

V is TRBV12-3 or TRBV12-4 and J is TRBJ1-1; D is undetermined. Trimming left V 7 bases short and J 0 bases short, with 9 bases between. CDR3 length equals 13 residues. The CDR3 nucleotides read TGTGCCAGCACCTTATCTTTGAACACTGAAGCTTTCTTT. Its protein product is CASTLSLNTEAFF.

The CDR3 sequence: CASSLYGRASYEQYV. The CDR3 coding sequence is TGTGCCAGCAGCTTATATGGTCGCGCGTCCTACGAGCAGTACGTC. The rearrangement joins TRBV7-8 to TRBJ2-7, with no clear D. CDR1 is SGHVS, CDR2 FQNEAQ, per germline. V dropped 2 bases and J dropped 1 base, with 12 bases sitting between them. The CDR3 contains 15 residues.

CDR3 in amino acids: CASSPGDDSNQPQHF. The CDR3 bases are TGCGCCAGCAGCCCGGGGGACGATAGCAATCAGCCCCAGCATTTT. The chain is built from TRBV5-1 and TRBJ1-5; possibly TRBD1 for D (5 bases). Germline CDR1 SGHRS, CDR2 YFSETQ. The CDR3 is 15 amino acids. V was shortened by 4 bases and J by 0 bases, with 11 bases between the two germline ends.

The chain carries TRBV9 and TRBJ1-1, with unresolved D. The CDR3 runs 17 residues. The germline V gene has CDR1 SGDLS and CDR2 YYNGEE. The ends were cut back, 2 bases at V and 0 bases at J, with 17 bases in the middle. The CDR3 region has the DNA TGTGCCAGCAGCGTGGAGCCGCTCCAAGCCATGAACACTGAAGCTTTCTTT. Encoded protein: CASSVEPLQAMNTEAFF.

V gene TRBV9 combines with J gene TRBJ2-3; tentative D call: TRBD2 (6 bases). The germline CDR1 and CDR2 sequences are SGDLS and YYNGEE. There are 13 residues in the CDR3. V was cut by 0 bases and J by 5 bases, with 7 bases left in between. The CDR3 coding sequence is TGTGCCAGCAGCGTAGCTAGCGTAGATACGCAGTATTTT. The encoded protein is CASSVASVDTQYF.

The chain combines TRBV29-1 with TRBJ2-1; D ambiguous. The CDR3 loop spans 11 amino acids. Germline V gene data show CDR1 as SQVTM and CDR2 as ANQGSEA. V gave up 4 bases and J gave up 3 bases, with 4 bases separating them. The CDR3 DNA follows: TGCAGCGTTGGTCTCTACAATGAGCAGTTCTTC. Protein sequence: CSVGLYNEQFF.

J is TRBJ1-1 and V is TRBV15; no definite D call. V dropped 0 bases and J dropped 7 bases, with 18 bases sitting between them. This CDR3 has 16 amino acids. Per the germline V gene, CDR1 is LNHNV and CDR2 is YYDKDF (reference sequence). The CDR3 DNA reads TGTGCCACCAGCAGAGAGCTCGGGGTCCCTCTAGGTGAAGCTTTCTTT. Translated, it gives CATSRELGVPLGEAFF. Combining the CDR3 with reference TRBV15 and TRBJ1-1 gives the whole variable domain DAMVIQNPRYQVTQFGKPVTLSCSQTLNHNVMYWYQQKSSQAPKLLFHYYDKDFNNEADTPDNFQSRRPNTSFCFLDIRSPGLGDTAMYLCATSRELGVPLGEAFFGQGTRLTVV.

The gene calls are TRBV9 and TRBJ2-1, with 9 bases lining up with TRBD2. Per germline, CDR1 SGDLS and CDR2 YYNGEE. CDR3 length equals 16 residues. The junction had 10 bases not matched to a gene; V was cut back by 0 bases and J by 9 bases. As DNA, the CDR3 is TGTGCCAGCAGCGTAGGTGGTAGCGGGAGTGGGTTTGAGCAGTTCTTC. It specifies CASSVGGSGSGFEQFF.

The chain uses TRBV4-1 and TRBJ2-1, with TRBD1 identical over 7 bases. Germline V lookup: CDR1 MGHRA, CDR2 YSYEKL. The CDR3 is 14 residues long. The trim removed 4 bases at V and 3 bases at J, leaving 3 bases unmatched. The CDR3, as DNA: TGCGCCAGCAGCCCCCGGACAGGCTACAATGAGCAGTTCTTC. This codes for CASSPRTGYNEQFF.

The CDR3, as DNA: TGCAGCGTTTTGGGGCTAGCGGGATCTTACAATGAGCAGTTCTTC. It yields the protein CSVLGLAGSYNEQFF. This rearrangement joins TRBV29-1 to TRBJ2-1, with TRBD2 matching 9 bases. This CDR3 spans 15 amino acids. CDR1 and CDR2 from the germline V gene are SQVTM and ANQGSEA. V gave up 5 bases and J gave up 4 bases; unmatched junction bases: 9.

The chain is built from TRBV28 and TRBJ1-2; D not certain. Looked up from germline, CDR1 is MDHEN and CDR2 is SYDVKM. The CDR3 is 11 amino acids. V lost 6 bases and J 8 bases, leaving 10 bases between the germline ends. The CDR3 spells CASSPFRGYTF. CDR3 coding DNA: TGTGCCAGCAGCCCCTTCAGGGGCTACACCTTC.

This chain uses TRBV27 with TRBJ2-1; 10 bases are shared with TRBD1. Germline V gene sequence: CDR1 MNHEY, CDR2 SMNVEV (reference sequence). J was trimmed by 6 bases and V by 4 bases; bases with no gene match: 9. The CDR3 has 16 amino acids. Written as DNA, the CDR3 is TGTGCCAGCAGTTGGTTGACAGGGGGCTGGTCCAATGAGCAGTTCTTC. Its protein is CASSWLTGGWSNEQFF.

The chain recombines TRBV5-1 with TRBJ1-2; D remains ambiguous. Germline CDR1 is SGHRS and CDR2 is YFSETQ. The CDR3 runs 14 residues. The ends were cut back, 4 bases at V and 2 bases at J, with 12 bases in the middle. The CDR3 is CASSLAWENYGYTF. As DNA, the CDR3 is TGCGCCAGCAGCCTAGCTTGGGAGAACTATGGCTACACCTTC.

V is TRBV29-1 and J is TRBJ2-2; a weak D match, TRBD1 (6 bases). Per germline, CDR1 SQVTM and CDR2 ANQGSEA. The length of the CDR3 is 17 residues. With 0 bases removed from V and 6 bases from J, the gap between germline ends came to 20 bases. CDR3 protein: CSVEDQGGVSSAGELFF. For the CDR3, the DNA is TGCAGCGTTGAAGATCAAGGGGGAGTCTCCTCCGCCGGGGAGCTGTTTTTT.

V and J are TRBV7-9 and TRBJ2-1; tentatively, D is TRBD1 or TRBD2 (6 bases each). CDR1 and CDR2 from the germline V gene are SEHNR and FQNEAQ (reference sequence). CDR3 length: 13 residues. V lost 0 bases and J 8 bases, leaving 8 bases between the germline ends. The CDR3 reads CASSLAGGDEQFF. The CDR3 coding sequence is TGTGCCAGCAGCTTAGCGGGGGGCGATGAGCAGTTCTTC.

The CDR3 loop reads CATSDSQTSADYNEQFF. The CDR3 DNA reads TGTGCCACCAGTGATTCCCAGACTAGCGCCGACTACAATGAGCAGTTCTTC. J is TRBJ2-1 and V is TRBV24-1, with TRBD2 matching over 8 bases. The CDR3 extends over 17 amino acids. Trimming took 2 bases from V and 3 from J; bases not matched to a gene: 8. Germline V gene data show CDR1 as KGHDR and CDR2 as SFDVKD.

The CDR3 nucleotides read TGTGCCAGCAGTGAAGCGTGGGCCGAGGATCGATATGGCTACACCTTC. Translation gives CASSEAWAEDRYGYTF. The rearrangement links TRBV6-1 to TRBJ1-2, with D hard to call. V was pared by 0 bases and J by 5 bases, with 16 bases between. Germline CDR1 is MNHNS and CDR2 is SASEGT. The CDR3 runs to 16 residues.

The chain carries TRBV7-6 and TRBJ2-7; either TRBD1 or TRBD2 may supply D (5 bases each). Germline loops: CDR1 SGHVS, CDR2 FNYEAQ. The CDR3 contains 13 residues. Trimming stripped 1 base from V and 7 bases from J, with 11 bases between. The chain's CDR3 is CASSLGGRPEQYF. The CDR3 DNA follows: TGTGCCAGCAGCTTAGGGGGGAGACCAGAGCAGTACTTC.

The table lists this clonotype with a count of one. The chain joins TRBV27 to TRBJ2-4; perhaps D is TRBD1 or TRBD2 (5 bases each). The CDR3 is 15 residues long. V gave up 2 bases and J gave up 6 bases, with 14 bases separating them. CDR1 is MNHEY, CDR2 SMNVEV, per germline (reference sequence). The CDR3 spells CASSLTSGLPNIQYF. In DNA, the CDR3 is TGTGCCAGCAGTTTAACCTCGGGGCTACCAAACATTCAGTACTTC.

This clonotype was counted a few times. The rearrangement uses TRBV28 and TRBJ2-7; D gene uncertain. The V and J ends lost 4 bases and 3 bases respectively, with 4 bases between them. The germline V gene encodes CDR1 MDHEN and CDR2 SYDVKM. This CDR3 region has 11 residues. The CDR3 DNA reads as TGTGCCAGCAGTTCTTACTACGAGCAGTACGTC. This sequence encodes CASSSYYEQYV.

The rearrangement joins TRBV9 to TRBJ2-5; possibly TRBD1 for D (5 bases). The V end was cut by 7 bases, the J end by 5 bases, with 9 bases between. This CDR3 contains 11 residues. Germline CDR1 is SGDLS and CDR2 is YYNGEE. In DNA form, the CDR3 reads TGTGCCAGCGGGGCCTTGGAGACCCAGTACTTC. Protein: CASGALETQYF.

The chain carries TRBV27 and TRBJ2-1; TRBD2 is a possible D gene (5 bases). The CDR3 length is 15 residues. CDR1 is MNHEY and CDR2 is SMNVEV in the germline V gene (reference sequence). Deletions cut 3 bases from V and 7 bases from J, with 16 bases between. This CDR3 is CASSFRAGPWNEQFF. CDR3 sequence (DNA): TGTGCCAGCAGTTTTAGGGCGGGCCCCTGGAATGAGCAGTTCTTC.

The V call is TRBV5-6, the J call TRBJ1-5; D gene uncertain. From germline, CDR1 is SGHDT and CDR2 YYEEEE. The CDR3 covers 15 residues. Trimming shortened V by 2 bases and J by 3 bases, and 12 bases separated the two germline ends. Here the CDR3 DNA reads TGTGCCAGCAGCTTCGGGCCGGCACCCAATCAGCCCCAGCATTTT. It encodes CASSFGPAPNQPQHF.

The V call is TRBV24-1, the J call TRBJ1-5, with D hard to call. This CDR3 comprises 13 residues. Germline V CDR1 and CDR2: KGHDR, SFDVKD. V dropped 4 bases and J dropped 4 bases, with 7 bases sitting between them. DNA of the CDR3: TGTGCCACCAGTGAGGCCCTAAATCAGCCCCAGCATTTT. Protein: CATSEALNQPQHF.

The genes are TRBV27 and TRBJ2-1; D gene unclear. CDR3 length: 13 residues. With 7 bases removed from V and 4 bases from J, the gap between germline ends came to 11 bases. Germline V lookup: CDR1 MNHEY, CDR2 SMNVEV (reference sequence). The CDR3: CASKMALYNEQFF. DNA of the CDR3: TGTGCCAGCAAAATGGCACTTTACAATGAGCAGTTCTTC.

The chain uses TRBV9 and TRBJ2-1; possible D gene TRBD2, 5 bases. Germline V gene lookup returns CDR1 SGDLS and CDR2 YYNGEE. The CDR3 is made up of 14 amino acids. V was pared by 4 bases and J by 6 bases, with 14 bases between. This chain's CDR3 is CASSPRRGPNEQFF. CDR3 nucleotide sequence: TGTGCCAGCAGCCCCCGTCGGGGTCCCAATGAGCAGTTCTTC.